Below are 3 T cell receptor beta chains sequenced from a single sample in a study of tumor-infiltrating lymphocytes in oesophageal squamous cell carcinoma. TCRdb ran MiXCR on the PCR reads and lists one entry per CDR3 protein. The profile shows more than 15,000 distinct CDR3 sequences, around 43% of them singletons. The sequenced sample was normal esophageal tissue next to the tumor. All receptors come from a male donor with esophageal squamous cell carcinoma.

The V gene is TRBV12-3 or TRBV12-4, the J gene TRBJ2-5; D unclear. The end of the DNA fits TRBJ2-7 better, so the J call may be wrong. The CDR3 extends over 13 amino acids. In DNA, the CDR3 is TGTGCCAGCAGTTTTGTCCCGAGTGACGAGCAGTACTTC. Translation: CASSFVPSDEQYF.

This clonotype showed up many times. One base away lies a much larger clone, so this may be a sequencing read error. V usage is TRBV7-9 and J usage is TRBJ2-1, with 7 bases identical to TRBD1. The J call is in doubt because the DNA end fits TRBJ2-7 better. The CDR3 spans 15 residues. Germline CDR1 reads SEHNR; CDR2 reads FQNEAQ (reference sequence). CDR3 residues: CASSMTGSSYNEQYF. The CDR3 DNA reads TGTGCCAGCAGCATGACAGGGAGCTCCTACAATGAGCAGTACTTC.

This clonotype is large (0.1 to 1%) within its sample. This sequence joins TRBV7-2 and TRBJ2-5; 8 positions match TRBD1. Germline CDR1 and CDR2: SGHTA and FQGNSA. Trimming at V came to 5 bases and at J to 4 bases, leaving 3 bases not matched to a gene. The length of the CDR3 is 13 residues. Written as DNA, the CDR3 is TGTGCCAGCAGCCCGACAGGGGTAGAGACCCAGTACTTC. Translation gives CASSPTGVETQYF.